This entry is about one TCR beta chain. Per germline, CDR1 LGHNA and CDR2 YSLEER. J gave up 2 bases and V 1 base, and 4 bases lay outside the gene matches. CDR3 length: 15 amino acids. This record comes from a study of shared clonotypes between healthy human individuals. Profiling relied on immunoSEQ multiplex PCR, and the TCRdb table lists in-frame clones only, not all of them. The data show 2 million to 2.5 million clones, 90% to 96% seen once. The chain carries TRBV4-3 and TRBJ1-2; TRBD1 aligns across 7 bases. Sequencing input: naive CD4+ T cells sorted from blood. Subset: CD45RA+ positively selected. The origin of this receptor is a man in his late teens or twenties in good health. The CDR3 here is CASSQGYRGNYGYTF. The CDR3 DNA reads TGCGCCAGCAGCCAAGGTTACAGGGGAAACTATGGCTACACCTTC.